This T cell receptor (beta chain) is drawn from a study of metastatic and nonmetastatic thyroid tumors (dated by TCRdb to between 2020 and 2021). General notes on the study: Repertoires were compared across peripheral blood and tumor or nodule tissue samples from malignant and benign thyroid patients. Here is what the overall study found, with its caveats: TCR beta diversity was reported as significantly higher in malignant tumors than in benign nodules, in both blood and tumor samples.

Before undergoing thyroid surgery, none of the patients had been given any kind of treatment. Using T-cell receptor beta sequencing, the study looked back at clinical samples from patients collected from the early 2010s to the late 2010s. Libraries came from PCR. The sequencing machine was an Illumina HiSeq 4000. High-throughput sequencing was used to profile the TCR beta-chain CDR3 region of every patient. From the authors' description of their analysis: Drawing on CDR3 differences between clinicopathological groups, the researchers built a classifier meant to tell apart patients with distant-metastatic papillary thyroid cancer. To measure repertoire diversity the researchers used the Shannon index, while the Morisita-Horn index served to gauge how similar the tumor and blood repertoires were. TCRdb trimmed the raw reads at Q25, called clones with MiXCR and kept productive beta chains. What appears here as the V and J calls and clone size reflects TCRdb's work, not the paper's. Here the sample has roughly 75,000 clones; around 13% occur a single time. Around 10% of the sample comes from the top ten.

The sample holds a few counts of this clone. The antigen it recognizes is unknown. Per-base qualities were not stored, and no clone one base away is much larger. V loses 7 bases of germline sequence and J loses 6 bases, and the interval between the two ends is 6 bases. The CDR3 holds 11 amino acids from the cysteine to the phenylalanine. Only the CDR3 part of the read is kept: 33 bases, read in frame from the first base. From the germline V gene, CDR1 is KGHSH and CDR2 is LQKENI. The chain is encoded by TRBV18 joined to TRBJ2-2; too little of a D gene remains to name it. Specimen: tumor tissue. The source of this sequence is a female donor with papillary thyroid cancer or a benign thyroid nodule (not recorded which). Some clones in this sample may be carry-over from other donors' samples. The CDR3 has the sequence CASFLAGELFF. At the DNA level, the sequence is TGTGCCAGCTTCTTGGCCGGGGAGCTGTTTTTT.